These T cell receptor beta chains were read from a single sample in a study of CD8+CD57+ T cells in acquired aplastic anemia. Via MiXCR, TCRdb re-called the reads, giving one row per CDR3 protein. The sample includes 250,000 to 350,000 distinct CDR3 sequences, approximately 57% of them seen just once. Sequenced input: sorted CD4+, CD8+, or CD8+CD57+ T cells (not recorded which) from PBMCs. Receptors originate from a human donor with severe aplastic anemia or a healthy control (not recorded which). CDR3s include the opening cysteine and the closing phenylalanine or tryptophan. Each record gives: J gene, V gene, D gene, clone size, CDR3 DNA, CDR3 protein. A D gene is named only where the DNA matches it firmly. The size field is filled for only some rows; it gives once, few, many or a size class.

TRBJ1-2,TRBV7-6,.,.,TGTGCCAGCAGCCCGCAGTCGGGGGAGGACTATGGCTACACCTTC,CASSPQSGEDYGYTF
TRBJ1-2,TRBV12-3/TRBV12-4,.,once,TGTGCCAGCAGTTCAACAGGGACGGCTGTATATTATGGCTACACCTTC,CASSSTGTAVYYGYTF
TRBJ1-5,TRBV3-1,TRBD1,.,TGTGCCAGCAGCCTTGACAGGGCCCAGGGTCAGCCCCAGCATTTT,CASSLDRAQGQPQHF
TRBJ2-1,TRBV5-1,.,.,TGCGCCAGCAGGGTGGGTAGCGGTAGCAATGAGCAGTTCTTC,CASRVGSGSNEQFF
TRBJ2-7,TRBV7-9,.,once,TGTGCCGGCAGCTTCCTTGGAGCCTACGAGCAGTACTTC,CAGSFLGAYEQYF
TRBJ2-5,TRBV6-1,.,.,TGTGCCAGCAGGATCCGAGGGGGACAAGAGACCCAGTACTTC,CASRIRGGQETQYF
TRBJ1-2,TRBV12-3/TRBV12-4,.,.,TGTGCCAGCAGCTCTTCCGGTGAGGGGTACTATGGCTACACCTTC,CASSSSGEGYYGYTF
TRBJ2-3,TRBV9,TRBD2,.,TGTGCCAGCAGCGTGGGTAGCGGGAGTGGGGTGGATACGCAGTATTTT,CASSVGSGSGVDTQYF
TRBJ2-2,TRBV2,.,few,TGTGCCAGCAGAGAGGACTTGATAAACACCGGGGAGCTGTTTTTT,CASREDLINTGELFF
TRBJ2-7,TRBV20-1,.,.,TGCAGTGCTAGGGAGACAGAGTACGAGCAGTACTTC,CSARETEYEQYF
TRBJ2-7,TRBV12-3/TRBV12-4,TRBD2,.,TGTGCCAGCAGTTTAGGGGGGACTAGCCTATACGAGCAGTACTTC,CASSLGGTSLYEQYF
TRBJ2-1,TRBV5-1,.,.,TGCGCCAGCAGCTTGTTGGACAGTTACAATGAGCAGTTCTTC,CASSLLDSYNEQFF
TRBJ2-1,TRBV25-1,TRBD1,.,TGTGCCAGCATCACAGGGGCCAATGAGCAGTTCTTC,CASITGANEQFF
TRBJ2-1,TRBV7-2,TRBD1,.,TGTGCCAGCAGCTTAGGACAGGGGGGCGATAATAGCTACAATGAGCAGTTCTTC,CASSLGQGGDNSYNEQFF
TRBJ2-7,TRBV6-2/TRBV6-3,TRBD2,many,TGTGCCAGCAGTCGTATCCACTCTAGCGGGGGGGCCTACGAGCAGTACTTC,CASSRIHSSGGAYEQYF
TRBJ2-5,TRBV7-6,.,.,TGTGCCAGCAGCTTAGCGTCGGCAGCACAAGAGACCCAGTACTTC,CASSLASAAQETQYF
TRBJ1-2,TRBV4-2,.,.,TGTGCCAGCAGCCAATCGACCCGGGCCATGATAGGCTACACCTTC,CASSQSTRAMIGYTF
TRBJ2-1,TRBV2,TRBD2,once,TGTGCCAGCAGTGAAACGACTAGCGTGCATGAGCAGTTCTTC,CASSETTSVHEQFF
TRBJ2-2,TRBV6-4,.,.,TGTGCCAGCAGTTCATTAGCGGATCCCCCCGGGGAGCTGTTTTTT,CASSSLADPPGELFF
TRBJ2-7,TRBV7-8,.,.,TGTGCCAGCACCTTCATGACCGGGACCGTGGACTACGAGCAGTACTTC,CASTFMTGTVDYEQYF
TRBJ2-5,TRBV7-9,.,few,TGTGCCAGCAGCTTTAATGAGGGGCAGGGAGAGACCCAGTACTTC,CASSFNEGQGETQYF
TRBJ2-7,TRBV24-1,TRBD1,.,TGTGCCACCAGTGATTTCCAACAGGGGGCCTACGAGCAGTACTTC,CATSDFQQGAYEQYF
TRBJ1-5,TRBV7-2,.,few,TGTGCCAGCAGTAGAAGAAATCAGCCCCAGCATTTT,CASSRRNQPQHF
TRBJ1-5,TRBV20-1,TRBD1,.,TGCAGTCCGGACAGGGCCCTCAATCAGCCCCAGCATTTT,CSPDRALNQPQHF
TRBJ1-6,TRBV7-9,.,.,TGTGCCAGCAGCCCCAGCCGGACAGTGGGTTCACCCCTCCACTTT,CASSPSRTVGSPLHF
TRBJ1-6,TRBV7-2,.,few,TGTGCCAGCAGAGGAGGGGGCTCCTATAATTCACCCCTCCACTTT,CASRGGGSYNSPLHF
TRBJ2-7,TRBV5-1,.,many,TGCGCCAGCAGCCTATCGGTGGGGGTCCAGTACTTC,CASSLSVGVQYF
TRBJ1-1,TRBV6-5,.,.,TGTGCCAGCAGTTCCCCGGACCCGAAGGTCACTGAAGCCTTCTTT,CASSSPDPKVTEAFF
TRBJ1-2,TRBV25-1,.,many,TGTGCCAGCAGTGCCGGGGTGGGGGGGAACGGCTACACCTTC,CASSAGVGGNGYTF
TRBJ1-6,TRBV7-2,.,.,TGTGCCAGCAGCTTAGGGGTTGGTGATTCACCCCTCCACTTT,CASSLGVGDSPLHF
TRBJ1-2,TRBV7-9,TRBD1,.,TGTGCCAGCAGCCCCGGACAGGGTGGATCATCCTCTAGAGCTAACTATGGCTACACCTTC,CASSPGQGGSSSRANYGYTF
TRBJ2-3,TRBV7-9,TRBD2,.,TGTGCCAGCAGCCCGGCGGGGGGAGGTGGAGATACGCAGTATTTT,CASSPAGGGGDTQYF
TRBJ1-1,TRBV9,.,many,TGTGCCAGCAGCCCTCGAGGGAATATGAACACTGAAGCTTTCTTT,CASSPRGNMNTEAFF
TRBJ2-1,TRBV14,.,.,TGTGCCAGCAGCCAAGTTGTGCGGGCGCCCTACAATGAGCAGTTCTTC,CASSQVVRAPYNEQFF
TRBJ1-1,TRBV14,.,many,TGTGCCAGCAGCCAAGATCTCCAGGGCACTGAAGCTTTCTTT,CASSQDLQGTEAFF
TRBJ1-4,TRBV6-1,.,many,TGTGCCAGCAGTTCGGCCAGTTCGGCAACTAATGAAAAACTGTTTTTT,CASSSASSATNEKLFF
TRBJ2-7,TRBV24-1,.,once,TGTGCCAGCAGCCTCAGGACTGACGAGTACGAGCAGTACTTC,CASSLRTDEYEQYF
TRBJ1-6,TRBV20-1,.,many,TGCAGTGCTAGGGCAGGAGATTCACCCCTCCACTTT,CSARAGDSPLHF
TRBJ2-7,TRBV7-8,.,.,TGTGCCAGCAGCTTAGCGGCCGGGAGCAAGTGGTCGGCAGTGCGCTACGAGCAGTACTTC,CASSLAAGSKWSAVRYEQYF
TRBJ2-5,TRBV20-1,TRBD2,.,TGCAGCCCGGGGGGAGTAGAGACCCAGTACTTC,CSPGGVETQYF
TRBJ2-7,TRBV5-1,.,.,TGCGCCAGCTCTTACCTAGGGACAAACCCCCTCTACGAGCAGTACTTC,CASSYLGTNPLYEQYF
TRBJ2-7,TRBV19,TRBD1,.,TGTGCCAGTAGTATACGGACAGGGGGGCCCGGGGAGCAGTACTTC,CASSIRTGGPGEQYF
TRBJ2-7,TRBV7-3,TRBD2,once,TGTGCCAGCAGCTTAGCCTCGGGGGGGTGGGAGCAGTACTTC,CASSLASGGWEQYF
TRBJ1-2,TRBV10-3,.,.,TGTGCCATCAGTGAGTCAAGCTATGGCTACACCTTC,CAISESSYGYTF
TRBJ2-1,TRBV13,.,many,TGTGCCAGCAACCCCAGAGGTGGGGGGCCCTACAATGAGCAGTTCTTC,CASNPRGGGPYNEQFF
TRBJ2-5,TRBV7-4,.,.,TGTGCCAGCAAGAGGGGGGACGAAGGGGGGCAGTACTTC,CASKRGDEGGQYF
TRBJ2-5,TRBV29-1,TRBD1,.,TGCAGCGTTGAGCGCGGCAGGGGGCGCACAGAGACCCAGTACTTC,CSVERGRGRTETQYF
TRBJ2-7,TRBV9,TRBD2,few,TGTGCCAGCAGCGTGGGACTAGTATCCTACGAGCAGTACTTC,CASSVGLVSYEQYF
TRBJ1-3,TRBV20-1,TRBD1,many,TGCAGTGCTACCCGGACAGGGGGCGGAAACACCATATATTTT,CSATRTGGGNTIYF
TRBJ1-4,TRBV29-1,.,.,TGCAGCGTAGGGACGGATAATGAAAAACTGTTTTTT,CSVGTDNEKLFF
TRBJ2-7,TRBV7-2,TRBD2,.,TGTGCCAGCAACTGGGGGCGGGGGGGTTTTTACGAGCAGTACTTC,CASNWGRGGFYEQYF
TRBJ2-7,TRBV29-1,.,many,TGCAGCGTTGTGGTAATGACAGCCTCCTACGAGCAGTACTTC,CSVVVMTASYEQYF
TRBJ1-1,TRBV6-1,.,many,TGTGCCAGCAGCCCGAGGGTAATGGGCACTGAAGCTTTCTTT,CASSPRVMGTEAFF
TRBJ2-1,TRBV28,.,.,TGTGCCAGCAGTTCCGCCGGGACCTCCGGAAGCTTC,CASSSAGTSGSF
TRBJ2-1,TRBV2,.,.,TGTGCCAGCAGTGGAGGGAAACTCTATGAGCAGTTCTTC,CASSGGKLYEQFF